Shown below are 14 T cell receptor beta chains from a single sample sequenced in a study of blood T cell repertoires in COVID-19. Produced via immunoSEQ multiplex PCR; TCRdb's table is partial and in-frame only. This sample has about 240,000 clones, with under 85% found just once. Sequenced material: peripheral blood. The receptors stem from a man aged 25-45 years who had recovered from COVID-19.

As regards this clone: The same CDR3 also results from other DNA sequences found in this sample. The V gene is TRBV27, the J gene TRBJ1-5; 8 bases line up with TRBD1. V lost 3 bases and J lost 2; bases outside the gene matches: 0. The CDR3 length is 14 residues. Germline V gives CDR1 MNHEY, CDR2 SMNVEV (reference sequence). CDR3 region: CASSLGQGNQPQHF. CDR3 coding DNA: TGTGCCAGCAGTTTGGGACAGGGCAATCAGCCCCAGCATTTT.

This sequence joins TRBV2 and TRBJ2-3; TRBD1 agrees at 8 bases. The length of the CDR3 is 15 residues. The ends lost 6 bases at V and 2 bases at J; junction bases unmatched: 7. Germline values: CDR1 SNHLY, CDR2 FYNNEI. The chain's CDR3 is CASSSTGGITDTQYF. The CDR3 DNA reads TGTGCCAGCAGCTCTACAGGGGGAATCACAGATACGCAGTATTTT. Based on the CDR3 plus reference TRBV2 and TRBJ2-3, the full variable domain is EPEVTQTPSHQVTQMGQEVILRCVPISNHLYFYWYRQILGQKVEFLVSFYNNEISEKSEIFDDQFSVERPDGSNFTLKIRSTKLEDSAMYFCASSSTGGITDTQYFGPGTRLTVL.

This clone came up many times. The rearrangement links TRBV7-8 to TRBJ1-6, with D possibly matching TRBD1 (6 bases). There are 17 residues in the CDR3. V gave up 1 base and J gave up 0 bases, with 10 bases separating them. Germline V gene data show CDR1 as SGHVS and CDR2 as FQNEAQ. CDR3 bases: TGTGCCAGCAGCTTAGGGACAGCGATCTCCTATAATTCACCCCTCCACTTT. Encoded protein: CASSLGTAISYNSPLHF.

The chain recombines TRBV3-1 (or the pseudogene TRBV3-2) with TRBJ1-2; weak D call: TRBD1 (6 bases). The germline V and J ends were trimmed by 0 bases and 5 bases, with 13 bases remaining between them. The CDR3 sequence is 15 residues long. Germline loops: CDR1 LGHDT, CDR2 YNNKEL (reference sequence). In nucleotides, the CDR3 is TGTGCCAGCAGCCAAGAACAGGGAGAAAGATATGGCTACACCTTC. Translating it yields CASSQEQGERYGYTF.

The chain couples TRBV11-2 to TRBJ1-1; no clear D. Germline CDR1 reads SGHAT; CDR2 reads FQNNGV. The CDR3 has 13 residues. The V gene lost 4 bases and the J gene lost 1 base, with 7 bases spanning the gap. CDR3 sequence (DNA): TGTGCCAGCAGCTACGGGGAGAACACTGAAGCTTTCTTT. This codes for CASSYGENTEAFF.

V and J are TRBV5-5 and TRBJ1-5, with 7 bases lining up with TRBD1. Germline V CDR1 and CDR2: SGHKS, YYEKEE (reference sequence). Germline trimming cut 0 bases from V and 3 bases from J; bases unmatched to any gene: 6. The CDR3 has 16 residues. This CDR3 is CASSLAEGAFNQPQHF. The CDR3 DNA sequence: TGTGCCAGCAGCTTGGCAGAGGGGGCGTTCAATCAGCCCCAGCATTTT.

The count of this clone is one. V gene TRBV6-2 or TRBV6-3 combines with J gene TRBJ2-7; D unclear. Germline V CDR1 and CDR2: MNHEY, SVGEGT. The CDR3 consists of 14 residues. V lost 2 bases to trimming and J lost 0 bases, with 8 bases between them. The CDR3 nucleotides read TGTGCCAGCAGTTACGCTGCTACCTCCTACGAGCAGTACGTC. As protein: CASSYAATSYEQYV.

The chain employs TRBV20-1 and TRBJ2-5; a possible D gene is TRBD2 (5 bases). The CDR3 is 11 residues long. The ends were cut back, 6 bases at V and 4 bases at J, with 9 bases in the middle. The germline V gene has CDR1 DFQATT and CDR2 SNEGSKA (reference sequence). CDR3 nucleotides: TGCAGTGCGGACTGGGGAGAGACCCAGTACTTC. It is translated as CSADWGETQYF.

The genes are TRBV19 and TRBJ1-6; D possibly corresponds to TRBD1 (5 bases). The V gene lost 3 bases and the J gene lost 7 bases, with 19 bases spanning the gap. The CDR3 has 17 residues. CDR1 and CDR2 from the germline V gene are LNHDA and SQIVND (reference sequence). The CDR3: CASSIPSHAGRNSPLHF. CDR3 sequence (DNA): TGTGCCAGTAGTATCCCATCGCATGCAGGGCGGAATTCACCCCTCCACTTT.

The V and J genes are TRBV9 and TRBJ1-2; D is possibly TRBD1 (5 bases). This CDR3 comprises 16 residues. The germline gives CDR1 SGDLS, CDR2 YYNGEE. Between the trimmed V and J ends, which lost 0 bases and 5 bases, there was a span of 17 bases. The CDR3 is CASSVGTAGEGYGYTF. The CDR3, as DNA: TGTGCCAGCAGCGTAGGAACTGCCGGGGAGGGGTATGGCTACACCTTC.

This clone appeared a single time. The CDR3 region is CASSKSLAGGRDEQFF. The CDR3 DNA reads as TGTGCCAGCAGCAAATCTCTAGCGGGGGGGCGGGATGAGCAGTTCTTC. The rearrangement joins TRBV3-1 (or the pseudogene TRBV3-2) to TRBJ2-1; 12 bases are shared with TRBD2. V lost 5 bases and J lost 8; bases outside the gene matches: 10. Germline CDR1 LGHDT, CDR2 YNNKEL (reference sequence). The CDR3 totals 16 residues.

This clone was counted a few times. V is TRBV6-5 and J is TRBJ1-5; D gene ambiguous. From germline, CDR1 is MNHEY and CDR2 SVGAGI. CDR3 length equals 13 residues. V was shortened by 0 bases and J by 7 bases, with 7 bases between the two germline ends. The CDR3 DNA is TGTGCCAGCAGTTACTCTTCCGAGCAGCCCCAGCATTTT. The encoded protein is CASSYSSEQPQHF.

The genes are TRBV19 and TRBJ2-5; 7 nucleotides match TRBD1. With V trimmed by 3 bases and J by 5 bases, 9 bases remained unmatched. This CDR3 region has 15 residues. Germline V CDR1 and CDR2: LNHDA, SQIVND (reference sequence). The CDR3 is CASSITRGRRETQYF. CDR3 nucleotide sequence: TGTGCCAGTAGTATCACGAGGGGGCGACGGGAGACCCAGTACTTC.

This clone was detected ten times or more. V gene TRBV10-2 combines with J gene TRBJ1-6; D gene ambiguous. The V gene lost 0 bases and the J gene lost 8 bases, with 20 bases spanning the gap. Germline V CDR1 and CDR2: WSHSY, SAAADI. This CDR3 region has 18 residues. CDR3 DNA: TGCGCCAGCAGTGAGTCGAGGTATTTAGAGAACCAGCATTCACCCCTCCACTTT. Translation: CASSESRYLENQHSPLHF.